The text below deals with one T cell receptor beta chain. CDR3 length: 15 residues. CDR1 and CDR2 (germline): SGHNT, YYREEE (reference sequence). The junction had 7 bases not matched to a gene; V was cut back by 5 bases and J by 2 bases. This specimen belongs to a study of blood T cell repertoires in COVID-19. Study information: From T cells, B-cell-depleted T cells, or PBMCs came the material, which was cDNA or gDNA.

TCRdb's table, derived via immunoSEQ multiplex PCR, lists solely in-frame clones and lacks some. The sample carries about 520,000 clones, 80% to 90% recorded once. This chain joins TRBV5-4 and TRBJ2-3, with TRBD2 matching 8 bases. Sequencing was carried out using peripheral blood. This TCR was recovered from a human donor in a cohort sampled during active COVID-19. DNA of the CDR3: TGTGCCAGCAGTTTCCGGGGGGGGTCCACAGATACGCAGTATTTT. Residues: CASSFRGGSTDTQYF. The whole variable domain, remainder taken from reference TRBV5-4 and TRBJ2-3, is ETGVTQSPTHLIKTRGQQVTLRCSSQSGHNTVSWYQQALGQGPQFIFQYYREEENGRGNFPPRFSGLQFPNYSSELNVNALELDDSALYLCASSFRGGSTDTQYFGPGTRLTVL.